This TCR beta chain was obtained from a study of shared clonotypes between healthy human individuals. HIV-negative, healthy adults without recent acute infections or vaccinations were the donors. The table came from immunoSEQ multiplex PCR; TCRdb's copy has only in-frame clones and leaves some out. The profile covers 2.3 million or so clones, with just over 90% appearing a single time and about 0.39% taken by the ten largest. The V end lost 0 bases, the J end lost 2 bases, and 13 bases lay between the germline ends. The length of the CDR3 is 15 residues. Germline CDR1 and CDR2: GTSNPN and SVGIG (reference sequence).

Sequencing was performed on naive CD4+ T cells from PBMCs. Subset in this sample: CD45RA+ positively selected. This receptor was identified in a man aged 18 to 30 in good health. Some clones in this sample may be carry-over from other donors' samples. This rearrangement joins TRBV30 to TRBJ1-1; maybe TRBD1 (5 bases). The CDR3 is CAWSVQDRINTEAFF. The CDR3 region has the DNA TGTGCCTGGAGTGTACAAGACAGAATAAACACTGAAGCTTTCTTT.